The 23 T cell receptor beta chains reported below all come from one sample, sequenced in a study of CD8 T cells in ankylosing spondylitis. Their specific antigens are unknown. Regarding the study as a whole: Under 10 highly homologous variants formed a TCR beta motif that appeared characteristic of ankylosing spondylitis blood.

Each CDR3 protein gets one entry after TCRdb re-called the 5' RACE reads with MiXCR. The repertoire includes roughly 700,000 distinct CDR3 sequences, under 20% of them detected once, and roughly a fifth sits in the top ten. The sequenced material came from blood, either unsorted or a sorted T cell fraction (not recorded which). The receptors originated from a male donor with ankylosing spondylitis.

J is TRBJ1-5 and V is TRBV7-2; tentatively, D is TRBD1 (5 bases). From germline, CDR1 is SGHTA and CDR2 FQGNSA. This CDR3 region has 14 residues. V was shortened by 3 bases and J by 6 bases, with 12 bases between the two germline ends. CDR3 bases: TGTGCCAGCAGCTTCTTGTCGGGGGGTCAGCCCCAGCATTTT. Translated, it gives CASSFLSGGQPQHF.

The rearrangement uses TRBV20-1 and TRBJ1-2, with no clear D. The CDR3 covers 14 residues. Looked up from germline, CDR1 is DFQATT and CDR2 is SNEGSKA (reference sequence). The V end was cut by 5 bases, the J end by 4 bases, with 17 bases between. CDR3 in amino acids: CSASRTSGSYGYTF. The CDR3 region has the DNA TGCAGTGCTTCCCGGACCTCCGGGAGCTATGGCTACACCTTC.

The chain joins TRBV20-1 to TRBJ1-2; the D gene is possibly TRBD1 (5 bases). Germline CDR1 reads DFQATT; CDR2 reads SNEGSKA (reference sequence). The CDR3 loop spans 13 amino acids. With 4 bases removed from V and 1 base from J, the gap between germline ends came to 10 bases. In nucleotides, the CDR3 is TGCAGTGCTACCAGGGCTAATAACTATGGCTACACCTTC. Protein sequence: CSATRANNYGYTF.

This chain connects TRBV9 to TRBJ2-3; TRBD2 aligns across 8 bases. The CDR3 is 15 residues long. CDR1 is SGDLS and CDR2 is YYNGEE in the germline V gene. V was clipped by 3 bases and J by 0 bases; unmatched bases: 3. CDR3 nucleotide sequence: TGTGCCAGCAGCGCCTCTAGCGGGAGCACAGATACGCAGTATTTT. Residues: CASSASSGSTDTQYF.

This clonotype was observed a few times. This chain's CDR3 is CASSPRGVLVTEAFF. Written as DNA, the CDR3 is TGTGCCAGCAGCCCCAGGGGTGTCTTGGTCACTGAAGCTTTCTTT. This rearrangement joins TRBV7-2 to TRBJ1-1, with D perhaps TRBD1 (6 bases). The CDR3 totals 15 residues. The germline V and J ends were trimmed by 5 bases and 4 bases, with 17 bases remaining between them. In germline, CDR1 is SGHTA, CDR2 FQGNSA.

This clonotype was detected a few times. The CDR3 bases are TGCAGCGTCACCGGTCAGGGGCCCTCCTACGAGCAGTACTTC. This codes for CSVTGQGPSYEQYF. The chain is built from TRBV29-1 and TRBJ2-7, with D possibly being TRBD1 (6 bases). This CDR3 comprises 14 residues. V lost 6 bases and J 0 bases, leaving 15 bases between the germline ends. The germline CDR1 and CDR2 sequences are SQVTM and ANQGSEA.

This chain connects TRBV7-8 to TRBJ2-3; TRBD1 agrees at 7 bases. CDR1 and CDR2 (germline): SGHVS, FQNEAQ. V lost 4 bases, J lost 0 bases, and 4 bases stayed unmatched. This CDR3 is 15 amino acids long. This CDR3 is CASSSRQGSTDTQYF. In DNA, the CDR3 is TGTGCCAGCAGCTCGCGACAGGGAAGCACAGATACGCAGTATTTT.

This clonotype was seen a few times. CDR3 nucleotides: TGTGCCAGCTCACCCCCAGGAACGAACACTGAAGCTTTCTTT. Translation: CASSPPGTNTEAFF. This chain uses TRBV18 with TRBJ1-1; D gene unclear. Trimming left V 3 bases short and J 1 base short, with 9 bases between. The CDR3 runs 14 residues. Germline values: CDR1 KGHSH, CDR2 LQKENI.

The rearrangement links TRBV20-1 to TRBJ2-7, with TRBD1 matching over 9 bases. V was pared by 0 bases and J by 4 bases, with 10 bases of the junction left unmatched. The germline V gene has CDR1 DFQATT and CDR2 SNEGSKA (reference sequence). CDR3 length: 16 residues. The CDR3 reads CSARDFRTGDPYEQYF. The CDR3 DNA follows: TGCAGTGCTAGAGATTTTAGGACAGGGGATCCATACGAGCAGTACTTC.

The chain employs TRBV29-1 and TRBJ1-2; 7 nucleotides line up with TRBD1. The J segment lost 5 bases and the V segment lost 6 bases, leaving 12 bases of the junction unmatched. The germline gives CDR1 SQVTM, CDR2 ANQGSEA. This CDR3 is 14 amino acids long. The CDR3 spells CSVSGTVKKYGYTF. In DNA form, the CDR3 reads TGCAGCGTATCCGGGACAGTAAAAAAATATGGCTACACCTTC.

V and J are TRBV6-2 or TRBV6-3 and TRBJ2-7; D gene ambiguous. V gave up 7 bases and J gave up 4 bases, with 8 bases separating them. The CDR3 sequence is 11 residues long. Germline CDR1 MNHEY, CDR2 SVGEGT. CDR3 DNA sequence: TGTGCCAGCATTGACGGGTACGAGCAGTACTTC. Residues: CASIDGYEQYF.

The chain employs TRBV28 and TRBJ2-7; no clear D gene. The CDR3 sequence is 14 residues long. Looked up from germline, CDR1 is MDHEN and CDR2 is SYDVKM. Trimming took off 3 bases at V and 4 bases at J, with 13 bases between the two ends. The CDR3 DNA reads as TGTGCCAGCAGTTTGGCTAGTGGTTGGTACGAGCAGTACTTC. Its translation: CASSLASGWYEQYF.

The table lists this clonotype with a few counts. This rearrangement joins TRBV12-3 or TRBV12-4 to TRBJ2-7, with a possible D match to TRBD1 (6 bases). Trimming removed 4 bases from V and 2 bases from J, with 12 bases in between. This CDR3 comprises 14 residues. CDR3 sequence: CASSSRQATYEQYF. CDR3 in DNA: TGTGCCAGCAGTTCCCGACAGGCAACCTACGAGCAGTACTTC.

The gene calls are TRBV29-1 and TRBJ1-1; D uncertain. CDR1 is SQVTM and CDR2 is ANQGSEA in the germline V gene. The CDR3 consists of 14 residues. V lost 4 bases and J 3 bases, leaving 15 bases between the germline ends. CDR3 residues: CSVGRRGIDTEAFF. The CDR3 DNA is TGCAGCGTTGGACGTCGGGGAATTGACACTGAAGCTTTCTTT.

The chain links TRBV18 to TRBJ2-7; tentative D call: TRBD1 (5 bases). Germline loops: CDR1 KGHSH, CDR2 LQKENI. The CDR3 runs to 16 residues. V gave up 0 bases and J gave up 5 bases, with 17 bases separating them. The chain's CDR3 is CASSPPSTGPKNEQYF. The CDR3 region has the DNA TGTGCCAGCTCACCACCCTCAACAGGACCTAAGAACGAGCAGTACTTC.

The rearrangement uses TRBV12-3 or TRBV12-4 and TRBJ1-1, with unresolved D. The V and J ends lost 2 bases and 6 bases respectively, with 4 bases between them. This CDR3 is built from 11 residues. CDR3 amino acids: CASSLFPEAFF. The CDR3 region has the DNA TGTGCCAGCAGTTTATTCCCTGAAGCTTTCTTT.

The chain links TRBV4-3 to TRBJ1-6, with a tentative D call TRBD1 (6 bases). The CDR3 length is 16 residues. Between the trimmed V and J ends, which lost 0 bases and 10 bases, there was a span of 16 bases. The germline CDR1 and CDR2 sequences are LGHNA and YSLEER. DNA for the CDR3: TGCGCCAGCAGCCAAGATTTTGGGGAAGGGGGATCACCCCTCCACTTT. Its protein product is CASSQDFGEGGSPLHF.

The J gene is TRBJ2-1, the V gene TRBV5-6; 8 bases agree with TRBD1. This CDR3 is 13 amino acids long. V gave up 3 bases and J gave up 6 bases; unmatched junction bases: 2. CDR1 is SGHDT, CDR2 YYEEEE, per germline. Here the CDR3 DNA reads TGTGCCAGCAGCTGGACAGGGTCCAATGAGCAGTTCTTC. The encoded protein is CASSWTGSNEQFF.

V and J are TRBV5-1 and TRBJ2-5, with 8 bases identical to TRBD2. The length of the CDR3 is 15 residues. V shed 4 bases, J shed 3 bases, and the junction held 8 bases outside the gene matches. Germline V lookup: CDR1 SGHRS, CDR2 YFSETQ. CDR3 sequence reads: CASSRGSGGEETQYF. For the CDR3, the DNA is TGCGCCAGCAGCCGCGGGTCGGGGGGGGAAGAGACCCAGTACTTC. Drawing the rest from reference TRBV5-1 and TRBJ2-5, the complete variable domain is KAGVTQTPRYLIKTRGQQVTLSCSPISGHRSVSWYQQTPGQGLQFLFEYFSETQRNKGNFPGRFSGRQFSNSRSEMNVSTLELGDSALYLCASSRGSGGEETQYFGPGTRLLVL.

This clonotype has more than one count but fewer than ten. The chain uses TRBV10-3 and TRBJ1-5; D call uncertain. V shed 2 bases and J shed 7 bases, with 6 bases lying between them. CDR3 size: 12 residues. Germline V CDR1 and CDR2: ENHRY, SYGVKD. The DNA for the CDR3 is TGTGCCATCAGTGAGCCACAGCAGCCCCAGCATTTT. This codes for CAISEPQQPQHF.

This chain joins TRBV4-1 and TRBJ2-5; the match to TRBD1 covers 8 bases. V gave up 0 bases and J gave up 2 bases; unmatched junction bases: 11. Germline V gene data show CDR1 as MGHRA and CDR2 as YSYEKL. CDR3 size: 18 residues. CDR3: CASSQDRDGTGKQETQYF. In DNA form, the CDR3 reads TGCGCCAGCAGCCAAGATAGGGACGGGACAGGAAAACAAGAGACCCAGTACTTC.

This CDR3 is CASSYSGLAGAHEQFF. The CDR3 DNA reads as TGTGCCAGCAGTTATAGCGGACTAGCGGGAGCTCATGAGCAGTTCTTC. This sequence joins TRBV6-5 and TRBJ2-1, with TRBD2 identical over 13 bases. Germline V gene data show CDR1 as MNHEY and CDR2 as SVGAGI. This CDR3 region has 16 residues. J lost 8 bases, V lost 3 bases, and 7 bases had no gene match.

This clonotype was seen a few times. The gene calls are TRBV4-1 and TRBJ2-2, with D possibly matching TRBD2 (5 bases). This CDR3 comprises 15 residues. Trimming stripped 1 base from V and 7 bases from J, with 13 bases between. Germline loops: CDR1 MGHRA, CDR2 YSYEKL. CDR3 sequence reads: CASSQVEADVGELFF. The CDR3 DNA follows: TGCGCCAGCAGCCAAGTTGAAGCGGACGTCGGGGAGCTGTTTTTT.